This TCR beta chain emerged from a study of CD8+ T cells in alopecia areata (dated by TCRdb to 2016 to 2019). Regarding the study in general: High-throughput TCRbeta sequencing was used to examine T cell clonal expansion in alopecia areata in both the C3H/HeJ mouse model and human patients. Human TCRbeta sequencing covered scalp tissue and sorted CD4+ and CD8+ peripheral blood T cells from patchy and totalis/universalis alopecia areata patients and healthy controls. Scalp clonality was compared across normal scalp (n=4), patchy alopecia areata scalp (n=8), and alopecia totalis/universalis scalp (n=8). RNA was obtained with the PAXgene miRNA kit for fixed scalp, the miRNeasy kit for PBMCs, and the RNeasy kit for mouse skin. TCRbeta CDR3 regions were amplified by immunoSEQ multiplex PCR with 35 Vbeta forward and 13 Jbeta reverse primers.

The library came from the immunoSEQ multiplex PCR assay. RNA was extracted from all samples and reverse transcribed into cDNA as template for TCR sequencing. SuperScript III was used to make first-strand cDNA, primed with a 2:1 mix of oligo-dT and random hexamers. A synthetic immune receptor repertoire was used to gauge amplification bias, and whatever bias remained was removed computationally. As for how the authors treated the data: Raw reads were preprocessed to remove errors, and CDR3 was defined by IMGT conventions from the conserved cysteine to phenylalanine. Clonality was computed as 1 minus the Shannon entropy, with the entropy normalized by log2 of the number of productive unique TCRs. Whether scalp clones were CD4 or CD8 was inferred by matching scalp TCRbeta sequences against CD4 and CD8 repertoires sorted from blood. TCRdb obtained this table from immuneACCESS and retained in-frame rearrangements with V and J assigned. These tables miss some clones; where compared with another copy, unresolved V genes account for less than half of the shortfall, and the remainder is unexplained. That table gives V, J and clone size, and the DNA gave D and trimming. The sample table contains 130,000 or so clones; only one count was recorded for less than 50% of them. Together, the top ten hold about 10% of the sample.

This clone was seen just once. Its binding antigen is unknown. The input lacks base qualities; no much larger clone sits a single base away. According to the germline V gene (reference sequence), CDR1 reads GTSNPN and CDR2 reads SVGIG. The CDR3 goes from the cysteine to the phenylalanine over 13 residues. Here the CDR3 DNA is all that survives: 39 bases in frame from base 1. The junction carries 14 bases between V and J, which are trimmed by 5 bases and 3 bases respectively. The paper as a whole reports these results and caveats: Resident alphabeta T cells in normal human skin are also sequenced, complicating scalp TCR repertoire analysis, unlike mouse skin dominated by gammadelta T cells. Shared TCR sequences between patients were less evident than in mice, which may be partly attributable to HLA diversity in the patient population. Lesional scalp, especially in alopecia totalis/universalis, showed higher clonality and more expanded CD8+ clones than normal scalp, suggesting antigenic drive.

Lesional scalp punch biopsies and peripheral blood were collected from alopecia areata patients. PBMCs were isolated by density centrifugation and stained for CD3, CD4 and CD8, and CD4+ and CD8+ T cells were sorted on a FACSAria. Untreated alopecia areata patients were recruited as part of a multicenter biomarker study. For about five biomarker-study patients, blood CD8+ T cells were further sorted into NKG2D-low and NKG2D-high fractions. The sequence derives from a human donor with alopecia areata. Sequencing was carried out using NKG2D-low CD8+ T cells sorted from blood. The label giving this sample's cell subset or site can be read as: sorted CD8+ NKG2D-low blood T cells. The chain employs TRBV30 and TRBJ2-7; the D gene is unclear. The DNA reads TGTGCCTGGGCAATGGGTCATCTCTACGAGCAGTACTTC. Its protein reads: CAWAMGHLYEQYF.